The source of this T cell receptor (beta chain) is a study of T cell repertoires in cytomegalovirus infection. About the research overall: Well-studied HLA-B-restricted CMV epitopes were used in the study alongside recently identified HLA-C-restricted ones. Public TCR beta signatures were indicative of both CMV infection and a matching HLA type.

Each CDR3 protein is one row after TCRdb ran MiXCR on the reads. This repertoire shows about 700,000 distinct CDR3 sequences, around 35% found once; its top ten account for 15% to 20%. In the case of this clonotype: Its antigen is currently unknown.

In germline, CDR1 is MNHNY, CDR2 SVGAGI (reference sequence). V lost 7 bases to trimming and J lost 9 bases; unmatched junction nucleotides: 12. The CDR3 loop spans 15 amino acids. General study points: In two of eight donors, the top clonotype was HLA-C-restricted CMV-specific. There were carriers of CMV plus the relevant HLA, and cumulative public TCR beta family frequency identified them.

The TCR was taken from a human donor in good health (CMV status not recorded). Some clones in this sample may be carry-over from other donors' samples. The chain uses TRBV6-6 and TRBJ2-1; 10 bases match TRBD2. The sample here was cultured PBMCs, taken from culture after CMV antigen stimulation. DNA for the CDR3: TGTGCCAGCACCGACCCGGGACTAGCGAAGAGTGAGCAGTTCTTC. It specifies CASTDPGLAKSEQFF.